This entry lists 5 T cell receptor beta chains sequenced from one sample in a study of regulatory T cells in long-lasting Graves disease. Time point: persistent/refractory GD, antithyroid drugs over 5 years with positive TRAb. The TCR library was prepared using RNA isolated from PBMCs. To make TCR beta libraries, researchers used iRepertoire HTBI primers and Arm-PCR of CDR3 regions. One entry per CDR3 protein results from TCRdb running MiXCR on the multiplex PCR reads. The data show 300,000 or so distinct CDR3 sequences, with around a fifth seen just once and 29% held by the top ten. This specimen consisted of peripheral blood mononuclear cells (PBMCs), obtained when the disease was refractory, from a patient treated with antithyroid drugs. The origin of the receptors is a female donor with Graves disease.

The J gene is TRBJ2-7, the V gene TRBV11-1; TRBD2 matches 8 bases. With 5 bases clipped from V and 5 bases from J, the junction kept 8 bases outside the gene matches. The V gene's germline CDR1 is SGHAT and CDR2 FQDESV (reference sequence). The CDR3 sequence is 14 residues long. CDR3 region: CASSAGTSPHEQYF. CDR3 sequence (DNA): TGTGCCAGCAGCGCCGGGACTAGTCCCCACGAGCAGTACTTC. Together with reference TRBV11-1 and TRBJ2-7, the CDR3 gives the full variable domain: EAEVAQSPRYKITEKSQAVAFWCDPISGHATLYWYRQILGQGPELLVQFQDESVVDDSQLPKDRFSAERLKGVDSTLKIQPAELGDSAMYLCASSAGTSPHEQYFGPGTRLTVT.

The rearrangement uses TRBV9 and TRBJ1-1; D is uncertain. Looked up from germline, CDR1 is SGDLS and CDR2 is YYNGEE. The ends were cut back, 2 bases at V and 6 bases at J, with 14 bases in the middle. The CDR3 covers 14 residues. CDR3 DNA: TGTGCCAGCAGCGTTCCTAGCGGACGACCTGAAGCTTTCTTT. This translates into CASSVPSGRPEAFF.

The chain carries TRBV4-1 and TRBJ1-5; D unresolved. V shed 4 bases and J shed 3 bases, with 16 bases lying between them. Germline V gene data show CDR1 as MGHRA and CDR2 as YSYEKL. This CDR3 comprises 16 residues. The CDR3 sequence is CASSPLKGQSNQPQHF. The DNA of the CDR3 is TGCGCCAGCAGCCCCCTTAAAGGGCAGTCCAATCAGCCCCAGCATTTT.

This clonotype occurred many times. The rearrangement joins TRBV2 to TRBJ1-5; TRBD1 agrees at 8 bases. Per the germline V gene, CDR1 is SNHLY and CDR2 is FYNNEI. CDR3 length: 15 amino acids. The trim removed 5 bases at V and 2 bases at J, leaving 5 bases unmatched. CDR3 sequence (DNA): TGTGCCAGCAGTACAGGGGGATGGGGCAATCAGCCCCAGCATTTT. This codes for CASSTGGWGNQPQHF.

There are many counts of this clonotype. The CDR3 is CASSPPGASGIETQYF. CDR3 nucleotides: TGTGCCAGCAGTCCCCCAGGGGCTAGCGGGATAGAGACCCAGTACTTC. The chain is built from TRBV12-3 or TRBV12-4 and TRBJ2-5; 9 nucleotides match TRBD2. V shed 5 bases, J shed 4 bases, and the junction held 11 bases outside the gene matches. The CDR3 has 16 amino acids.